These 9 T cell receptor beta chains originate from one sample sequenced in a study of T cells in Graves' hyperthyroidism and ophthalmopathy. RNA transcripts provided the source from which TCR beta CDR3 regions were amplified. Initially, a first-round RT-PCR of the TCR CDR3 employed the HTBI primer set. TCRdb independently ran MiXCR on the multiplex PCR reads; one entry per CDR3 protein. The sample has 300,000 to 450,000 distinct CDR3 sequences, just under 15% seen once. Source material: blood. The receptors derive from a woman aged 30 to 39 with Graves' hyperthyroidism.

This clonotype was detected many times. The chain links TRBV10-3 to TRBJ2-2, with 9 bases matching TRBD1. The junction had 10 bases not matched to a gene; V was cut back by 6 bases and J by 5 bases. The CDR3 spans 16 residues. Germline V gene data show CDR1 as ENHRY and CDR2 as SYGVKD. CDR3: CAIRLITGGRTGELFF. For the CDR3, the DNA is TGTGCCATCAGACTTATCACAGGGGGCCGAACCGGGGAGCTGTTTTTT.

In its sample, this clonotype was seen many times. V usage is TRBV6-6 and J usage is TRBJ2-1; possible D gene TRBD1, 7 bases. Trimming shortened V by 0 bases and J by 6 bases, and 21 bases separated the two germline ends. This CDR3 is 18 amino acids long. Per the germline V gene, CDR1 is MNHNY and CDR2 is SVGAGI (reference sequence). The CDR3 loop is CASSYSGASDPGGNEQFF. The CDR3 DNA reads TGTGCCAGCAGTTACTCAGGGGCTAGCGACCCAGGGGGCAATGAGCAGTTCTTC.

The chain uses TRBV5-1 and TRBJ1-2; no definite D call. V gave up 4 bases and J gave up 0 bases, with 10 bases separating them. CDR3 length: 14 amino acids. Germline CDR1 SGHRS, CDR2 YFSETQ. The CDR3 region has the DNA TGCGCCAGCAGCCTCGCCCTAGCTAACTATGGCTACACCTTC. This sequence encodes CASSLALANYGYTF.

The table lists this clonotype with a few counts. The chain joins TRBV11-2 to TRBJ1-6; D is possibly TRBD1 (5 bases). Trimming took off 3 bases at V and 8 bases at J, with 11 bases between the two ends. Germline CDR1 and CDR2: SGHAT and FQNNGV. This CDR3 region has 14 residues. The CDR3 DNA sequence: TGTGCCAGCAGCTTCGGGGCAGAGTATTCACCCCTCCACTTT. Protein sequence: CASSFGAEYSPLHF.

The genes are TRBV5-6 and TRBJ1-1; D gene ambiguous. V was cut by 6 bases and J by 8 bases, with 14 bases left in between. CDR3 length equals 12 residues. Germline CDR1 is SGHDT and CDR2 is YYEEEE. Written as DNA, the CDR3 is TGTGCCAGCACCGATGGGCCTTCCGAAGCTTTCTTT. Translation gives CASTDGPSEAFF.

This clonotype occurred many times. The chain recombines TRBV10-2 with TRBJ2-1; D is possibly TRBD2 (6 bases). The germline V gene encodes CDR1 WSHSY and CDR2 SAAADI. Trimming removed 4 bases at V and 8 bases at J, with 9 bases between. The CDR3 loop spans 12 amino acids. CDR3 loop: CASSGTTDEQFF. The CDR3 nucleotides are TGCGCCAGCAGTGGGACTACCGATGAGCAGTTCTTC.

The genes are TRBV28 and TRBJ1-3; D is undetermined. Trimming removed 6 bases from V and 3 bases from J, with 12 bases in between. Germline V gives CDR1 MDHEN, CDR2 SYDVKM. CDR3 size: 14 residues. The CDR3 here is CASRSGSGGNTIYF. The CDR3 region has the DNA TGTGCCAGCAGGTCTGGGTCTGGTGGAAACACCATATATTTT.

This clonotype occurred many times. The chain recombines TRBV6-2 or TRBV6-3 with TRBJ2-1, with 14 positions matching TRBD2. With 5 bases clipped from V and 5 bases from J, the junction kept 8 bases outside the gene matches. The CDR3 is 17 amino acids. Germline V lookup: CDR1 MNHEY, CDR2 SVGEGT. DNA for the CDR3: TGTGCCAGCAGTAAAGGACTAGCGGGAGGCCGAGACAATGAGCAGTTCTTC. Its translation is CASSKGLAGGRDNEQFF.

The V call is TRBV9, the J call TRBJ2-1; D perhaps matches TRBD2 (6 bases). The CDR3 loop spans 14 amino acids. Trimming shortened V by 4 bases and J by 4 bases, and 12 bases separated the two germline ends. Per the germline V gene, CDR1 is SGDLS and CDR2 is YYNGEE. The CDR3, as DNA: TGTGCCAGCAGCCTAGGGACTCTATACAATGAGCAGTTCTTC. It codes for CASSLGTLYNEQFF.